The rows below give T cell receptor beta chains drawn from one sample of a study of identical twins. From the 5' RACE reads, TCRdb called clonotypes with MiXCR, one entry per CDR3 protein. The repertoire consists of more than 1.5 million distinct CDR3 sequences, with under 35% occurring once and the leading ten covering about 0.3%. Specimen: cord blood. The receptors shown here come from a newborn girl in good health. Each CDR3 is given with its conserved first and last residue. D genes are given only for firm matches. Some rows mark clone size as missing; the rest say once, few, many or name a class of expanded clone.

clone size,V gene,J gene,D gene,CDR3 DNA,CDR3 protein
few,TRBV10-3,TRBJ2-5,NA,TGTGCCATCAGTGAGTTCGCCGGGACGCCTTACCAAGAGACCCAGTACTTC,CAISEFAGTPYQETQYF
NA,TRBV20-1,TRBJ2-1,NA,TGCAGTGCTAGGGTGGGGGGGGCCCTTAATGAGCAGTTCTTC,CSARVGGALNEQFF
many,TRBV5-1,TRBJ1-6,TRBD1,TGCGCCAGCAGCCCGGGACAGGCTGATAATTCACCCCTCCACTTT,CASSPGQADNSPLHF
NA,TRBV20-1,TRBJ1-5,TRBD1,TGCAGTGCTAGGGGGGGACAGATCCATCAGCCCCAGCATTTT,CSARGGQIHQPQHF
few,TRBV10-3,TRBJ2-7,NA,TGTGCCATCGGGGTCGAGCAGTACTTC,CAIGVEQYF
NA,TRBV20-1,TRBJ2-7,NA,TGCAGTGCCATAAAGGACGGAAAGCCCTACGAGCAGTACTTC,CSAIKDGKPYEQYF
NA,TRBV11-2,TRBJ2-5,NA,TGTGCCAGCAGCTGGGGCCGGGGGACCCAGTACTTC,CASSWGRGTQYF
few,TRBV9,TRBJ2-5,TRBD1,TGTGCCAGCAGCGTAGAGACAGGGGGAGAGACCCAGTACTTC,CASSVETGGETQYF
NA,TRBV14,TRBJ2-1,TRBD2,TGTGCCAGCAGCCAGGCCCCACTAGCGGGGGTGTTGAATGAGCAGTTCTTC,CASSQAPLAGVLNEQFF
few,TRBV11-2,TRBJ2-1,TRBD2,TGTGCCAGCAGTCCACTAGCGGGCAATGAGCAGTTCTTC,CASSPLAGNEQFF
NA,TRBV18,TRBJ2-7,TRBD1,TGTGCCAGCTCACCGGTGGGCGACAGGGGAAAGTGGTACGAGCAGTACTTC,CASSPVGDRGKWYEQYF
few,TRBV5-5,TRBJ1-5,TRBD1,TGTGCCAGCACGGAGACAGGGAACAATCAGCCCCAGCATTTT,CASTETGNNQPQHF
few,TRBV5-1,TRBJ1-1,TRBD1,TGCGCCAGCAGCACCCGAACAGGGGGGAACACTGAAGCTTTCTTT,CASSTRTGGNTEAFF
few,TRBV2,TRBJ2-1,TRBD1,TGTGCCAGCAGAGCGGACAGGGGGGCGAATGAGCAGTTCTTC,CASRADRGANEQFF
NA,TRBV4-2,TRBJ2-7,NA,TGTGCCAGCAGCCAAGATCTACCAGACACCGGCGAGCAGTACTTC,CASSQDLPDTGEQYF
few,TRBV4-2,TRBJ2-5,TRBD2,TGTGCCAGCAGCCAGAGACTAGCCCGGGAGACCCAGTACTTC,CASSQRLARETQYF
NA,TRBV7-9,TRBJ2-5,NA,TGTGCCAGCAGCTTCTTTCTCTGGCGAGGGGGGGAGACCCAGTACTTC,CASSFFLWRGGETQYF
few,TRBV28,TRBJ1-2,TRBD1,TGTGCCAGCAGTACCAGGACAGGCGGCTACACCTTC,CASSTRTGGYTF
once,TRBV5-6,TRBJ1-5,TRBD1,TGTGCCAGCAGCTCGAAGGACAGGGAACGTCAGCCCCAGCATTTT,CASSSKDRERQPQHF
NA,TRBV5-1,TRBJ2-7,NA,TGCGCCAGCAGCCGATACGAAGGGCGGGACAGCCAGTACTTC,CASSRYEGRDSQYF
once,TRBV5-1,TRBJ2-3,TRBD1,TGCGCCAGCAGCGTGGGACAGTGCACGGCAGATACGCAGTATTTT,CASSVGQCTADTQYF
few,TRBV9,TRBJ2-7,TRBD2,TGTGCCAGCAGCCCCGCCGGGACTAGGTACGAGCAGTACTTC,CASSPAGTRYEQYF
few,TRBV7-9,TRBJ2-3,NA,TGTGCCAGCAGCTTAGTGGTGGCCCTCTGGACAGATACGCAGTATTTT,CASSLVVALWTDTQYF
NA,TRBV11-1,TRBJ2-3,NA,TGTGCCAGCAGCTTAGCGTTTGGCTATACAGATACGCAGTATTTT,CASSLAFGYTDTQYF
NA,TRBV3-1,TRBJ2-5,TRBD2,TGTGCCAGCAGCCAAGTAGCGGGGGGGCTGGATGAGCAGTACTTC,CASSQVAGGLDEQYF
few,TRBV15,TRBJ2-5,NA,TGTGCCACCAGCAGAGTCCCCGACTTGCAGTCAAAGACCCAGTACTTC,CATSRVPDLQSKTQYF
NA,TRBV6-5,TRBJ2-3,NA,TGTGCCAGCAGTTACGGGTTTCCAGATACGCAGTATTTT,CASSYGFPDTQYF
many,TRBV3-1,TRBJ2-7,NA,TGTGCCAGCAGCCCCGCTTGGGCTAGAGGTTACGAGCAGTACTTC,CASSPAWARGYEQYF
NA,TRBV6-5,TRBJ2-5,TRBD1,TGTGCCAGCAGTCCGTGGACAGGGCCACGAGAGACCCAGTACTTC,CASSPWTGPRETQYF
NA,TRBV5-1,TRBJ2-5,NA,TGCGCCAGCAGCTATCAGGGACGGGAGACCCAGTACTTC,CASSYQGRETQYF
many,TRBV2,TRBJ2-1,NA,TGTGCCAGCAGGATGGAGTACTCTTACAATGAGCAGTTCTTC,CASRMEYSYNEQFF
NA,TRBV11-2,TRBJ2-1,TRBD2,TGTGCCAGCAGCCCACGACTAGCGGGAAGATCGGATTGGCAGTTCTTC,CASSPRLAGRSDWQFF
NA,TRBV29-1,TRBJ2-7,TRBD1,TGCAGCGTTGTAGGAAGCCGGGACAGGAAAACCTACGAGCAGTACTTC,CSVVGSRDRKTYEQYF
few,TRBV6-5,TRBJ2-1,TRBD1,TGTGCCAGCAGCCTCAAGGGACAGGGCAATGAGCAGTTCTTC,CASSLKGQGNEQFF
NA,TRBV20-1,TRBJ1-2,TRBD1,TGCAGTACGGATAGGACAGGGGGGGAAGGCTACACCTTC,CSTDRTGGEGYTF
few,TRBV7-9,TRBJ1-4,NA,TGTGCCAGCAGCTTAGACAGAGTTAAAGAAAAACTGTTTTTT,CASSLDRVKEKLFF
NA,TRBV4-2,TRBJ1-4,NA,TGTGCCAGCAGCCAAGATGGTGGAGGGGTTCGGGAAAAACTGTTTTTT,CASSQDGGGVREKLFF
few,TRBV20-1,TRBJ1-6,TRBD1,TGCAGTGCTAGGCGGGACAGGGAGGTTTATAATTCACCCCTCCACTTT,CSARRDREVYNSPLHF
NA,TRBV20-1,TRBJ2-1,TRBD2,TGCAGTGCTAGAACCCCTGGAGGACTAGCGGGAGAGCAGTTCTTC,CSARTPGGLAGEQFF
many,TRBV20-1,TRBJ2-3,TRBD2,TGCAGTGCTCCTAGCGGGGGCACAGATACGCAGTATTTT,CSAPSGGTDTQYF